The 24 T cell receptor beta chains below all came from one sample that was sequenced in a study of T cell responses to AZD1222 COVID-19 vaccine. Measured with immunoSEQ multiplex PCR; TCRdb has only the in-frame clones, and not every one. The sample lists over 85,000 clones, about 85% occurring once. The source material was peripheral blood, sampled on day 0 of AZD1222 vaccination. These receptors came from an adult in good health.

This chain joins TRBV18 and TRBJ2-2; TRBD1 might be the D (5 bases). V shed 1 base and J shed 4 bases, with 7 bases lying between them. Germline-derived CDR1 and CDR2 are KGHSH and LQKENI. The CDR3 loop spans 14 amino acids. Here the CDR3 reads CASSPLDSTGELFF. CDR3 coding DNA: TGTGCCAGCTCACCACTTGACAGCACCGGGGAGCTGTTTTTT.

The chain has TRBV28 and TRBJ2-1, with 9 bases matching TRBD2. CDR3 length equals 15 residues. Germline V CDR1 and CDR2: MDHEN, SYDVKM. Germline trimming cut 3 bases from V and 4 bases from J; bases unmatched to any gene: 4. CDR3 DNA sequence: TGTGCCAGCAGTTTCTCTAGCGGGGAATACAATGAGCAGTTCTTC. It codes for CASSFSSGEYNEQFF.

CDR3 sequence (DNA): TGTGCCAGCAGTTACCCCCCCGTCGAGACGAAGACCCAGTACTTC. It translates to CASSYPPVETKTQYF. The rearrangement uses TRBV6-2 or TRBV6-3 and TRBJ2-5; no definite D call. The CDR3 runs 15 residues. V lost 2 bases, J lost 6 bases, and 16 bases lay in between. CDR1 is MNHEY and CDR2 is SVGEGT in the germline V gene.

This clone was recorded once. This chain joins TRBV7-2 and TRBJ1-6; 7 positions agree with TRBD1. Germline CDR1 is SGHTA and CDR2 is FQGNSA. The CDR3 runs to 19 residues. J gave up 0 bases and V 3 bases, and 11 bases lay outside the gene matches. In nucleotides, the CDR3 is TGTGCCAGCAGCTTTAAAGGGGGCGCGGGGGGCTCCTATAATTCACCCCTCCACTTT. This gives the protein CASSFKGGAGGSYNSPLHF.

This chain joins TRBV7-9 and TRBJ2-1; perhaps TRBD1 as D (6 bases). Germline lookup yields CDR1 SEHNR and CDR2 FQNEAQ (reference sequence). V gave up 4 bases and J gave up 8 bases, with 12 bases separating them. The CDR3 is 13 residues long. CDR3 protein: CASSYSQGHEQFF. The CDR3 bases are TGTGCCAGCAGCTATTCCCAGGGGCATGAGCAGTTCTTC.

The V call is TRBV7-2, the J call TRBJ1-3; D is undetermined. The V end was cut by 4 bases, the J end by 4 bases, with 17 bases between. This CDR3 is built from 16 residues. Germline V gives CDR1 SGHTA, CDR2 FQGNSA. The CDR3 nucleotides are TGTGCCAGCAGCTCCCCGAGGTGGGCCGGAGGAAACACCATATATTTT. This translates into CASSSPRWAGGNTIYF.

The sample holds one count of this clone. The chain recombines TRBV6-5 with TRBJ2-3; 7 nucleotides agree with TRBD2. Germline CDR1 and CDR2: MNHEY and SVGAGI. The CDR3 consists of 11 residues. CDR3 DNA sequence: TGTGCTGGGGGGGTAGTGGATACGCAGTATTTT. This translates into CAGGVVDTQYF.

The gene calls are TRBV7-9 and TRBJ1-6; D gene uncertain. The ends were cut back, 8 bases at V and 2 bases at J, with 7 bases in the middle. The germline CDR1 and CDR2 sequences are SEHNR and FQNEAQ (reference sequence). The CDR3 is 13 amino acids. CDR3 region: CASLGPYNSPLHF. The CDR3 DNA sequence: TGTGCCAGCCTGGGCCCCTATAATTCACCCCTCCACTTT.

The CDR3 sequence: CASSLKSGVNSYEQYF. In nucleotides, the CDR3 is TGTGCCAGCAGCTTAAAGTCCGGGGTGAACTCCTACGAGCAGTACTTC. The chain carries TRBV11-2 and TRBJ2-7; D is perhaps TRBD2 (5 bases). V lost 2 bases and J lost 0, with 14 bases in between. The CDR3 spans 16 residues. Germline V CDR1 and CDR2: SGHAT, FQNNGV.

The gene calls are TRBV7-3 and TRBJ1-2; D possibly corresponds to TRBD1 (6 bases). The V gene's germline CDR1 is SGHTA and CDR2 FQGTGA. The CDR3 consists of 17 residues. The V gene lost 5 bases and the J gene lost 1 base, with 20 bases spanning the gap. The CDR3 region is CASSPGGAGAHNYGYTF. In nucleotides, the CDR3 is TGTGCCAGCAGCCCTGGGGGGGCAGGTGCTCATAACTATGGCTACACCTTC.

This chain uses TRBV7-9 with TRBJ2-7; 11 bases line up with TRBD2. The length of the CDR3 is 18 residues. The germline V gene encodes CDR1 SEHNR and CDR2 FQNEAQ (reference sequence). V was clipped by 2 bases and J by 0 bases; unmatched bases: 9. CDR3 amino acids: CASSLSNSGGARSYEQYF. The CDR3 DNA is TGTGCCAGCAGCTTATCGAATAGCGGGGGGGCCCGCTCCTACGAGCAGTACTTC.

This clone has a single count. The V call is TRBV3-1 (or the pseudogene TRBV3-2), the J call TRBJ2-5; D possibly corresponds to TRBD2 (6 bases). The germline V and J ends were trimmed by 1 base and 5 bases, with 17 bases remaining between them. Germline loops: CDR1 LGHDT, CDR2 YNNKEL (reference sequence). The CDR3 spans 16 residues. For the CDR3, the DNA is TGTGCCAGCAGCCAAGCACTAGCAAGAATCTGGGAGACCCAGTACTTC. It yields the protein CASSQALARIWETQYF.

This clone has just a few counts. The V call is TRBV21-1, the J call TRBJ2-7; the listed D gene, TRBD2, was not tested against the DNA. TRBV21-1 is flagged as a pseudogene. The length of the CDR3 is 16 residues. The chain's CDR3 is CASSKRTHPHSYEQYF. In DNA form, the CDR3 reads TGTGCCAGCAGCAAAAGGACTCACCCCCACTCCTACGAGCAGTACTTC.

The chain carries TRBV6-5 and TRBJ2-7, with TRBD1 matching 8 bases. The CDR3 length is 14 residues. The germline gives CDR1 MNHEY, CDR2 SVGAGI. The trim removed 6 bases at V and 1 base at J, leaving 5 bases unmatched. Here the CDR3 reads CASSTGTGSYEQYF. CDR3 nucleotide sequence: TGTGCCAGCAGCACCGGGACAGGATCCTACGAGCAGTACTTC.

This clone appeared a few times. The V gene is TRBV5-4, the J gene TRBJ1-5; 7 positions agree with TRBD1. This CDR3 contains 15 residues. Germline CDR1 SGHNT, CDR2 YYREEE (reference sequence). Trimming took 4 bases from V and 4 from J; bases not matched to a gene: 8. The CDR3 loop reads CASSAGTDLNQPQHF. CDR3 DNA: TGTGCCAGCAGCGCCGGGACAGACTTGAATCAGCCCCAGCATTTT.

V usage is TRBV6-5 and J usage is TRBJ2-7; tentatively, D is TRBD1 (5 bases). Germline CDR1 is MNHEY and CDR2 is SVGAGI. Trimming shortened V by 6 bases and J by 2 bases, and 14 bases separated the two germline ends. The CDR3 extends over 14 amino acids. This chain's CDR3 is CASRAPMTAYEQYF. The DNA for the CDR3 is TGTGCCAGCAGGGCCCCTATGACAGCCTACGAGCAGTACTTC.

The chain uses TRBV3-1 (or the pseudogene TRBV3-2) and TRBJ2-3, with D unresolved. CDR1 is LGHDT, CDR2 YNNKEL, per germline (reference sequence). The ends were cut back, 7 bases at V and 1 base at J, with 18 bases in the middle. CDR3 length: 16 residues. The CDR3 here is CASNPKGNSGTDTQYF. In nucleotides, the CDR3 is TGTGCCAGCAACCCAAAAGGAAATAGTGGCACAGATACGCAGTATTTT.

The V call is TRBV15, the J call TRBJ1-5; 8 bases align to TRBD1. CDR1 and CDR2 from the germline V gene are LNHNV and YYDKDF (reference sequence). V lost 4 bases and J lost 3; bases outside the gene matches: 5. This CDR3 spans 15 amino acids. CDR3: CATSISGQDNQPQHF. The CDR3 DNA follows: TGTGCCACCAGCATCTCGGGACAGGACAATCAGCCCCAGCATTTT.

The J gene is TRBJ2-7, the V gene TRBV19, with TRBD1 identical over 10 bases. This CDR3 has 13 amino acids. The ends lost 10 bases at V and 2 bases at J; junction bases unmatched: 5. CDR1 is LNHDA and CDR2 is SQIVND in the germline V gene (reference sequence). CDR3 loop: CATSGTGAYEQYF. The CDR3 DNA reads TGTGCCACCTCCGGGACAGGGGCCTACGAGCAGTACTTC.

This chain connects TRBV7-9 to TRBJ1-5; perhaps TRBD1 as D (6 bases). Trimming removed 2 bases from V and 2 bases from J, with 19 bases in between. The CDR3 covers 18 residues. The germline gives CDR1 SEHNR, CDR2 FQNEAQ (reference sequence). The CDR3 nucleotides are TGTGCCAGCAGCTTATCCCCGGGGGGCGACTTTGGCAATCAGCCCCAGCATTTT. This codes for CASSLSPGGDFGNQPQHF.

The chain combines TRBV19 with TRBJ2-7, with TRBD1 matching over 7 bases. J lost 6 bases, V lost 3 bases, and 14 bases had no gene match. This CDR3 has 16 residues. The germline CDR1 and CDR2 sequences are LNHDA and SQIVND (reference sequence). The CDR3 here is CASSMAGGQAALEQYF. The CDR3 DNA reads TGTGCCAGTAGTATGGCAGGAGGACAGGCCGCTCTCGAGCAGTACTTC. The full variable domain, completed using reference TRBV19 and TRBJ2-7, is DGGITQSPKYLFRKEGQNVTLSCEQNLNHDAMYWYRQDPGQGLRLIYYSQIVNDFQKGDIAEGYSVSREKKESFPLTVTSAQKNPTAFYLCASSMAGGQAALEQYFGPGTRLTVT.

The chain carries TRBV12-3 or TRBV12-4 and TRBJ1-2; D is unclear. The CDR3 loop spans 13 amino acids. The V and J ends lost 3 bases and 7 bases respectively, with 12 bases between them. The DNA of the CDR3 is TGTGCCAGCAGTTTCGGGGAGTTAAGTGGCTACACCTTC. Encoded protein: CASSFGELSGYTF.

The genes are TRBV18 and TRBJ2-7; 9 nucleotides agree with TRBD1. After removal of 3 bases from V and 3 bases from J, the junction contained 12 bases not matched to a gene. CDR1 is KGHSH and CDR2 is LQKENI in the germline V gene. The CDR3 spans 17 residues. CDR3 amino acids: CASSPVSGQGSFYEQYF. The CDR3 nucleotides read TGTGCCAGCTCACCGGTTAGTGGACAGGGGAGTTTCTACGAGCAGTACTTC.

This clone was counted between two and nine times. This chain links TRBV2 with TRBJ2-5; D not resolved. Per germline, CDR1 SNHLY and CDR2 FYNNEI. Trimming removed 1 base from V and 6 bases from J, with 0 bases in between. This CDR3 region has 10 residues. CDR3 region: CASSEETQYF. The CDR3 nucleotides read TGTGCCAGCAGTGAAGAGACCCAGTACTTC.